This T cell receptor beta chain emerged from a study of blood T cell repertoires in COVID-19. Data came from immunoSEQ multiplex PCR; TCRdb stores just in-frame clones and leaves some out. The sample holds some 270,000 clones, over 80% seen once. The germline V gene has CDR1 SGHVS and CDR2 FQNEAQ. V lost 1 base, J lost 5 bases, and 1 base stayed unmatched. The CDR3 contains 14 residues. Recruits, aged roughly 18 to 89 years, lived in 20 to 30 US areas. Membership in each cohort depended on participant-reported clinical history. The chain recombines TRBV7-8 with TRBJ1-5; 8 bases fit TRBD1. The sequence was collected from a young woman with acute COVID-19. Sequencing was carried out using PBMCs or T cells enriched from blood (not recorded which). The CDR3, as DNA: TGTGCCAGCAGCTTAGAACAGGGGGATCAGCCCCAGCATTTT. It translates to CASSLEQGDQPQHF.